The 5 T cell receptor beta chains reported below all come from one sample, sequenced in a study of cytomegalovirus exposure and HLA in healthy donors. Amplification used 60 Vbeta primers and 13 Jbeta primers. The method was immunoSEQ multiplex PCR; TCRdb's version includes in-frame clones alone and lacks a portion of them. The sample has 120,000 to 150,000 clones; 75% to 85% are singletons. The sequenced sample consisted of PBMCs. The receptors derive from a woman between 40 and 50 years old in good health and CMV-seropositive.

Here the CDR3 DNA reads TGCAGCGCTGTCGCTATCCAAGAGACCCAGTACTTC. Translated: CSAVAIQETQYF. This chain uses TRBV29-1 with TRBJ2-5; D is undetermined. Germline values: CDR1 SQVTM, CDR2 ANQGSEA. This CDR3 comprises 12 residues. Trimming took off 7 bases at V and 1 base at J, with 10 bases between the two ends.

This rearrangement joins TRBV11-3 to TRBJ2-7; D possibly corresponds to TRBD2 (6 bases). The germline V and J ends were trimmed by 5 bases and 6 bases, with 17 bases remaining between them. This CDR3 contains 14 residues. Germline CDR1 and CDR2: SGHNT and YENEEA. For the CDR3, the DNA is TGTGCCAGCAGCCCCTGGGAGGACTTTTCCGAGCAGTACTTC. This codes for CASSPWEDFSEQYF.

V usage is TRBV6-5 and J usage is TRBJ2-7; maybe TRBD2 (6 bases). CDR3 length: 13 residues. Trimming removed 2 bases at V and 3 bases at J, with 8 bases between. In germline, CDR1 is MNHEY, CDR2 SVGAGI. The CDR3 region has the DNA TGTGCCAGCAGTTACGGGACTCTCTACGAGCAGTACTTC. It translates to CASSYGTLYEQYF.

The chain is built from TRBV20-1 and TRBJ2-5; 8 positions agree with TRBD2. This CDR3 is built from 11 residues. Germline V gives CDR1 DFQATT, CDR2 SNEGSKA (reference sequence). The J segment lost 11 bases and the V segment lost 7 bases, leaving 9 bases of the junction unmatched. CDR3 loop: CSVSGIGEQYF. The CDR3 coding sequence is TGCAGTGTTAGCGGGATTGGTGAGCAGTACTTC.

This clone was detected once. The CDR3 region is CASNDRAGNTIYF. The CDR3 region has the DNA TGTGCCAGCAATGACAGGGCTGGAAACACCATATATTTT. J is TRBJ1-3 and V is TRBV5-6; 7 bases fit TRBD1. This CDR3 comprises 13 residues. Germline lookup yields CDR1 SGHDT and CDR2 YYEEEE. Losses at the gene ends were 6 bases for V and 2 bases for J; bases not matched to a gene: 2.